This entry concerns a single TCR beta chain. The antigen it recognizes is unknown. Per-base quality was not reported, and no clone a single base away is much larger than it. In the ophthalmopathy patients, disease was moderately to severely active, with a Clinical Activity Score of 3 or more, a NOSPECS grade of 4 or more, and a duration of less than 3 months. Any patient with an uncontrolled infection, another autoimmune disease, pregnancy or lactation was excluded. Diagnoses were based on clinical symptoms, serum thyroxine and TRAb, thyroid ultrasound and orbital computed tomography. PBMCs were separated from under 12 ml of fresh peripheral blood using Ficoll-Paque density gradient centrifugation. Total RNA was extracted using Trizol reagent, and RNA quality was assessed on an Agilent 2100 Bioanalyzer. This record belongs to a study of T cells in Graves' hyperthyroidism and ophthalmopathy (dated by TCRdb to 2018 to 2020). In the study overall: Peripheral blood was collected at initial diagnosis, before any treatment. According to the paper, TCR Vbeta CDR3 sequencing was carried out on around 140 peripheral blood samples, which came from approximately 41 ophthalmopathy, around 75 hyperthyroidism and approximately 17 progressor patients. Prospective prediction of ophthalmopathy was tested in an independent validation cohort of 18 to 20 hyperthyroidism patients and 17 patients who later progressed to ophthalmopathy. For training and testing, the roughly 97 patients in the discovery cohort were randomly divided in a 7:3 ratio. TCR V-J signatures able to tell the groups apart were searched for in a discovery cohort of 95 or so patients, of whom more than 40 had Graves' ophthalmopathy and 57 had stable Graves' hyperthyroidism. After sampling, hyperthyroidism patients received methimazole starting at 30 mg daily, and ophthalmopathy patients received high-dose intravenous methylprednisolone. The study also compared thyroid tissue and blood T-cell repertoires from about six Graves' hyperthyroidism patients. What the work shows at the level of the full study, not this receptor alone: A 13 V-J signature model separated ophthalmopathy from stable hyperthyroidism, with approximately 87% sensitivity and around 84% specificity in cross-validation and 80%/75% in testing. In validation, progression to ophthalmopathy was predicted by the model with 55% to 71% sensitivity and 72% to 85% specificity, a median of approximately 6.5 months before onset. Blood samples also contained most of the expanded thyroid clonotypes (frequency above 0.001), which suggests that blood repertoires may reflect thyroid immune responses. Sample size was not statistically predetermined, and blinding of investigators to group allocation was not performed.

The germline V gene provides CDR1 KGHDR and CDR2 SFDVKD. From its cysteine to its phenylalanine, the CDR3 spans 14 amino acids. Only CDR3 DNA is held: 42 bases, read in frame from base 1. V drops 4 bases and J drops 5 bases, leaving 11 bases in between. TCR beta CDR3 regions were amplified from RNA transcripts. A first-round RT-PCR of the TCR CDR3 used the HTBI primer set with the Qiagen OneStep RT-PCR kit. The libraries were constructed in a second round of multiplex PCR and then size-selected and purified. The libraries were sequenced on an Illumina HiSeq2000 using paired-end 100 bp reads. On the authors' methods: SOAPnuke was used to process the raw data, with reads discarded if the reads contained adapters or uncalled bases, had a mean Phred below 15, or lacked an exact constant-primer or identifier match. High-quality paired reads were merged with COPE v1.2.5, and unique nucleotide sequences were defined as clonotypes. MiTCR v1.1 was used to align the clonotypes against IMGT TRBV, TRBD and TRBJ reference segments. Only V-J combinations with frequency above 0.0001, covering about 99% of repertoires, were analysed. A TCS score was defined as the ratio between F50 (clonal expansion) and ExV (chaos), using BLOSUM62-based TCRdist between CDR3 peptides within each V-J. Welch's t-statistics and random forest reduced roughly 500 V-J features to 13, which were used in a naive Bayes classifier (R e1071). The raw public reads went through TCRdb reprocessing: fastp at Q25, MiXCR clone calling, in-frame beta chains kept. Duplicate CDR3 protein sequences are folded into a single record with the most common DNA and genes. Here the V and J calls rest on TCRdb's processing, not on the authors' analysis. This sample has 250,000 to 300,000 distinct CDR3 sequences in its table, and approximately 18% of those were observed once. Of the sample, under 45% falls within the top ten clones.

In this chain, TRBV24-1 is recombined with TRBJ2-1; matching of 6 bases hints at TRBD1 as the D gene. The source is a man in his forties or fifties with Graves' ophthalmopathy. The sequencing sample was made of blood. The sequence in DNA is TGTGCCACCAGTGACTTGGACAGTAACAATGAGCAGTTCTTC. This yields the protein CATSDLDSNNEQFF.